Listed here are 17 T cell receptor beta chains from one sample, sequenced in a study of yellow fever vaccine responses in identical twins (dated 2018 in TCRdb). The library was built by means of RT-PCR. The instrument was an Illumina HiSeq 2500. Clones were called with MiXCR by TCRdb after fastp trimmed the public reads at Q25, and only in-frame beta chains were retained. CDR3 protein duplicates are merged, each entry listing the most common genes and DNA. This sample has roughly 330 distinct CDR3 sequences in its table, and 55% to 80% of those were observed once. The ten largest clones add up to roughly 20% of the sample. The starting material was T cells from blood (PBMCs), unsorted or a sorted subset (not recorded which), obtained before or after yellow fever vaccination (not recorded which). The receptors here all came from a female donor who received the yellow fever vaccine.

This chain joins TRBV6-2 or TRBV6-3 and TRBJ2-2, with D possibly called TRBD1 or TRBD2 (5 bases each). Trimming took off 5 bases at V and 2 bases at J, with 12 bases between the two ends. CDR1 MNHEY and CDR2 SVGEGT come from the germline V gene. This CDR3 comprises 15 residues. The CDR3 region has the DNA TGTGCCAGCAGTGTATTGGGGGAAAACACCGGGGAGCTGTTTTTT. Its protein is CASSVLGENTGELFF.

This chain uses TRBV23-1 with TRBJ1-5; D is possibly TRBD1 (5 bases). TRBV23-1 falls under the ORF class, with uncertain function. This CDR3 has 16 amino acids. Trimming removed 10 bases at V and 1 base at J, with 20 bases between. As DNA, the CDR3 is TGCGCCACCCCTGGCCGGGGGAGCGGGAGCAATCAGCCCCAGCATTTT. The encoded protein is CATPGRGSGSNQPQHF.

V gene TRBV23-1 combines with J gene TRBJ1-2; 10 positions agree with TRBD1. TRBV23-1 is given ORF status, its function remaining uncertain. This CDR3 has 14 residues. The J segment lost 4 bases and the V segment lost 6 bases, leaving 5 bases of the junction unmatched. The CDR3 loop reads CASRRTGGIYGYTF. In DNA, the CDR3 is TGCGCCAGCAGAAGGACAGGGGGGATCTATGGCTACACCTTC.

This chain links TRBV6-8 with TRBJ1-2; 8 nucleotides match TRBD1. CDR1 is MNHGY, CDR2 SAAAGT, per germline. Trimming cost V 2 bases and J 8 bases; bases outside gene matches: 7. The CDR3 length is 14 residues. CDR3 coding DNA: TGTGCCAGCAGTTACAGCGGCAGGGGGCAGGGCTACACCTTC. Its translation: CASSYSGRGQGYTF.

The chain links TRBV14 to TRBJ2-3; D possibly matches TRBD1 or TRBD2 (6 bases each). This CDR3 spans 15 amino acids. The germline V gene has CDR1 SGHDN and CDR2 FVKESK. The ends were cut back, 1 base at V and 3 bases at J, with 11 bases in the middle. In nucleotides, the CDR3 is TGTGCCAGCAGCCAAGCGCGGGGACAAACAGATACGCAGTATTTT. This translates into CASSQARGQTDTQYF.

The chain joins TRBV29-1 to TRBJ1-2, with 11 positions matching TRBD1. J was trimmed by 2 bases and V by 7 bases; bases with no gene match: 6. The CDR3 is made up of 14 amino acids. Germline CDR1 is SQVTM and CDR2 is ANQGSEA. The CDR3 DNA follows: TGCAGCGCCGCCCGGACAGGGGGCAACTATGGCTACACCTTC. Encoded protein: CSAARTGGNYGYTF. The entire variable domain, with the rest obtained from reference TRBV29-1 and TRBJ1-2, is as follows: SAVISQKPSRDICQRGTSLTIQCQVDSQVTMMFWYRQQPGQSLTLIATANQGSEATYESGFVIDKFPISRPNLTFSTLTVSNMSPEDSSIYLCSAARTGGNYGYTFGSGTRLTVV.

The chain couples TRBV9 to TRBJ2-3; D gene uncertain. Germline lookup yields CDR1 SGDLS and CDR2 YYNGEE. V was cut by 5 bases and J by 2 bases, with 3 bases left in between. This CDR3 is built from 11 residues. CDR3 in DNA: TGTGCCAGCAGTTTCACAGATACGCAGTATTTT. It translates to CASSFTDTQYF.

The V gene is TRBV12-3 or TRBV12-4, the J gene TRBJ2-7; tentatively, D is TRBD2 (5 bases). The CDR3 is 13 residues long. The V end lost 4 bases, the J end lost 4 bases, and 11 bases lay between the germline ends. CDR3 sequence (DNA): TGTGCCAGCAGTTCCGCTCGGGATTACGAGCAGTACTTC. As protein: CASSSARDYEQYF.

J is TRBJ2-2 and V is TRBV10-1; TRBD1 matches at 12 bases. With 7 bases clipped from V and 4 bases from J, the junction kept 4 bases outside the gene matches. Germline lookup yields CDR1 WNHNN and CDR2 SYGVQD (reference sequence). This CDR3 is built from 15 residues. The CDR3 loop reads CASKGQGAGTGELFF. The DNA of the CDR3 is TGCGCCAGCAAGGGACAGGGGGCGGGCACCGGGGAGCTGTTTTTT.

In this sample, this clonotype turned up a few times. This chain connects TRBV6-5 to TRBJ1-1; tentative D call: TRBD1 (5 bases). The CDR3 is 16 amino acids. Per the germline V gene, CDR1 is MNHEY and CDR2 is SVGAGI. Trimming pared 0 bases from V and 5 bases from J, leaving 16 bases between. DNA of the CDR3: TGTGCCAGCAGTTACTCGAACCCAGGGTGGCATACTGAAGCTTTCTTT. Its translation is CASSYSNPGWHTEAFF.

This sequence joins TRBV15 and TRBJ1-1; maybe TRBD1 (6 bases). The V gene's germline CDR1 is LNHNV and CDR2 YYDKDF (reference sequence). This CDR3 is built from 14 residues. V dropped 0 bases and J dropped 11 bases, with 16 bases sitting between them. CDR3 sequence: CATSRDRAVRGAFF. The CDR3 nucleotides are TGTGCCACCAGCAGAGATAGGGCCGTGAGGGGGGCTTTCTTT.

This clonotype was recorded a few times. This chain connects TRBV23-1 to TRBJ1-2, with no clear D. TRBV23-1 falls under the ORF class, with uncertain function. The CDR3 covers 15 residues. The V end was cut by 2 bases, the J end by 2 bases, with 12 bases between. CDR3 in amino acids: CASSQPRPLNYGYTF. The CDR3 bases are TGCGCCAGCAGTCAACCTAGACCACTCAACTATGGCTACACCTTC.

The rearrangement links TRBV2 to TRBJ2-2, with D unresolved. The length of the CDR3 is 12 residues. Germline V lookup: CDR1 SNHLY, CDR2 FYNNEI. Trimming took off 6 bases at V and 7 bases at J, with 9 bases between the two ends. This CDR3 is CASRWTVGELFF. CDR3 sequence (DNA): TGTGCCAGCAGGTGGACGGTCGGGGAGCTGTTTTTT.

The genes are TRBV29-1 and TRBJ2-1; 8 nucleotides align to TRBD1. CDR3 size: 14 residues. V gave up 3 bases and J gave up 12 bases; unmatched junction bases: 13. The germline V gene has CDR1 SQVTM and CDR2 ANQGSEA. This CDR3 reads CSVDGPGQAPMQFF. The CDR3 nucleotides are TGCAGCGTTGACGGCCCGGGACAGGCCCCTATGCAGTTCTTC.

The chain joins TRBV20-1 to TRBJ2-1, with D uncertain. This CDR3 region has 12 residues. Germline loops: CDR1 DFQATT, CDR2 SNEGSKA (reference sequence). The V and J ends lost 3 bases and 5 bases respectively, with 8 bases between them. Here the CDR3 reads CSASLSNNEQFF. The CDR3 nucleotides are TGCAGTGCTAGCCTCTCTAACAATGAGCAGTTCTTC.

The chain recombines TRBV10-3 with TRBJ1-1; D is unclear. The CDR3 length is 13 residues. Germline V gives CDR1 ENHRY, CDR2 SYGVKD. The V and J ends lost 6 bases and 2 bases respectively, with 10 bases between them. CDR3 nucleotides: TGTGCCATCAGCAACCAGGCTAACACTGAAGCTTTCTTT. Its protein is CAISNQANTEAFF.

The CDR3 coding sequence is TGTGCCAGCAGCGGACTAGCGGGAGGCCTCCGCACAGATACGCAGTATTTT. Its translation is CASSGLAGGLRTDTQYF. The V gene is TRBV5-6, the J gene TRBJ2-3; 14 bases are shared with TRBD2. J was trimmed by 1 base and V by 4 bases; bases with no gene match: 5. Germline assignment: CDR1 SGHDT and CDR2 YYEEEE. The CDR3 spans 17 residues.